The next 11 T cell receptor beta chains were all read from a single sample in a study of OX40 agonist ivuxolimab in advanced cancers. The protocol was immunoSEQ multiplex PCR, while the TCRdb copy is restricted to in-frame clones and leaves out a portion. The table has 50,000 or so clones, about 91% seen once. This specimen was CD4+ or CD8+ T cells sorted from blood, taken in a trial of the OX40 agonist ivuxolimab. Receptor source: an adult with an advanced solid tumor such as melanoma, head and neck, liver or kidney cancer.

The V call is TRBV19, the J call TRBJ2-7; D possibly corresponds to TRBD1 (5 bases). Germline CDR1 LNHDA, CDR2 SQIVND (reference sequence). The CDR3 spans 13 residues. The V end was cut by 10 bases, the J end by 1 base, with 14 bases between. This CDR3 is CATTHPGSYEQYF. The DNA of the CDR3 is TGTGCCACTACTCACCCAGGGTCCTACGAGCAGTACTTC.

The chain recombines TRBV30 with TRBJ1-1; D is uncertain. V lost 3 bases, J lost 0 bases, and 5 bases lay in between. Germline values: CDR1 GTSNPN, CDR2 SVGIG (reference sequence). The CDR3 spans 12 residues. In DNA, the CDR3 is TGTGCCTGGAGCAGGATGAACACTGAAGCTTTCTTT. Translation: CAWSRMNTEAFF.

Only one count was recorded for this clone. This chain joins TRBV9 and TRBJ1-2; tentative D call: TRBD1 (5 bases). CDR3 length: 13 amino acids. The ends were cut back, 2 bases at V and 8 bases at J, with 13 bases in the middle. Germline V gene lookup returns CDR1 SGDLS and CDR2 YYNGEE. DNA of the CDR3: TGTGCCAGCAGCGTCAGGGATTTGGGCGGCTACACCTTC. Its translation: CASSVRDLGGYTF.

The V call is TRBV10-3, the J call TRBJ1-1; D may be TRBD1 (6 bases). The germline V and J ends were trimmed by 8 bases and 1 base, with 14 bases remaining between them. The CDR3 extends over 14 amino acids. Germline lookup yields CDR1 ENHRY and CDR2 SYGVKD. The CDR3, as DNA: TGTGCCATCGCCCCCGGGACACCGAACACTGAAGCTTTCTTT. It is translated as CAIAPGTPNTEAFF.

This chain links TRBV11-2 with TRBJ2-7, with unresolved D. The V end lost 2 bases, the J end lost 0 bases, and 14 bases lay between the germline ends. The CDR3 consists of 16 residues. The germline gives CDR1 SGHAT, CDR2 FQNNGV. The DNA of the CDR3 is TGTGCCAGCAGCTTACTCGGCGGAACCTACTCCTACGAGCAGTACTTC. It is translated as CASSLLGGTYSYEQYF.

The chain recombines TRBV13 with TRBJ2-7; weak D call: TRBD1 (6 bases). Trimming shortened V by 2 bases and J by 4 bases, and 18 bases separated the two germline ends. The CDR3 totals 16 residues. Germline loops: CDR1 PRHDT, CDR2 FYEKMQ (reference sequence). The CDR3 nucleotides are TGTGCCAGCAGCTTATCGGACAGCCGAGGCCGGTACGAGCAGTACTTC. The encoded protein is CASSLSDSRGRYEQYF.

The chain couples TRBV6-6 to TRBJ2-7; the match to TRBD2 covers 12 bases. The CDR3 runs to 16 residues. Losses at the gene ends were 1 base for V and 10 bases for J; bases not matched to a gene: 11. Germline values: CDR1 MNHNY, CDR2 SVGAGI (reference sequence). CDR3 region: CASSYWTSGDHQTQYF. The CDR3 coding sequence is TGTGCCAGCAGTTACTGGACTAGCGGGGACCATCAAACACAGTACTTC.

The gene calls are TRBV19 and TRBJ2-1, with a tentative D call TRBD2 (6 bases). The V gene's germline CDR1 is LNHDA and CDR2 SQIVND (reference sequence). V was clipped by 8 bases and J by 1 base, with 18 bases between them. The CDR3 runs 16 residues. Written as DNA, the CDR3 is TGTGCCAGTTTAGGGGCTAGCGAGAGATCCTACAATGAGCAGTTCTTC. Protein product: CASLGASERSYNEQFF. Supplemented by reference TRBV19 and TRBJ2-1, the full variable domain reads DGGITQSPKYLFRKEGQNVTLSCEQNLNHDAMYWYRQDPGQGLRLIYYSQIVNDFQKGDIAEGYSVSREKKESFPLTVTSAQKNPTAFYLCASLGASERSYNEQFFGPGTRLTVL.

This chain links TRBV5-1 with TRBJ1-2; 10 bases agree with TRBD1. Germline assignment: CDR1 SGHRS and CDR2 YFSETQ. The CDR3 runs 13 residues. The J segment lost 6 bases and the V segment lost 2 bases, leaving 1 base of the junction unmatched. CDR3 region: CASSFGQGDGYTF. The DNA of the CDR3 is TGCGCCAGCAGCTTTGGACAGGGGGATGGCTACACCTTC.

V is TRBV13 and J is TRBJ1-4; TRBD1 matches 9 bases. The V gene end was trimmed by 5 bases and the J gene end by 8 bases; junction bases not matched to a gene: 12. The germline V gene encodes CDR1 PRHDT and CDR2 FYEKMQ (reference sequence). This CDR3 is 16 amino acids long. The CDR3 nucleotides are TGTGCCAGCAGCCTTTCGGGACAGGGAATTGGAGAAAAACTGTTTTTT. Residues: CASSLSGQGIGEKLFF. Full variable domain (missing parts from reference TRBV13 and TRBJ1-4): AAGVIQSPRHLIKEKRETATLKCYPIPRHDTVYWYQQGPGQDPQFLISFYEKMQSDKGSIPDRFSAQQFSDYHSELNMSSLELGDSALYFCASSLSGQGIGEKLFFGSGTQLSVL.

The chain combines TRBV9 with TRBJ1-4, with 9 bases that match TRBD1. Germline CDR1 SGDLS, CDR2 YYNGEE. This CDR3 spans 15 amino acids. The V segment lost 0 bases and the J segment 8 bases; nucleotides outside the gene matches: 5. The DNA of the CDR3 is TGTGCCAGCAGCGTAGCCGGGACAGGGTTGGAAAAACTGTTTTTT. Its protein is CASSVAGTGLEKLFF.